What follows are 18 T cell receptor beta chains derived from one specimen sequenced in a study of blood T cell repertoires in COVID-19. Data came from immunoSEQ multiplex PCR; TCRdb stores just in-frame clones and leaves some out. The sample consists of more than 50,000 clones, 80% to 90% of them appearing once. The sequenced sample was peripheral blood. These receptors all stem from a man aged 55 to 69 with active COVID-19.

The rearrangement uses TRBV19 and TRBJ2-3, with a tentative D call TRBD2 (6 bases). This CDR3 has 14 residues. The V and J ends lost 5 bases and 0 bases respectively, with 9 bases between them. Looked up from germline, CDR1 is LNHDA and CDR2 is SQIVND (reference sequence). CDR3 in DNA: TGTGCCAGTAGTCTGGCGGGGAGCACAGATACGCAGTATTTT. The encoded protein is CASSLAGSTDTQYF.

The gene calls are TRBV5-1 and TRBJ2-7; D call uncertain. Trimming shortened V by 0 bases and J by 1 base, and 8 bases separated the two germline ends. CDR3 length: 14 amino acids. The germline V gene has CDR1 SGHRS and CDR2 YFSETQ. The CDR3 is CASSLDRTSYEQYF. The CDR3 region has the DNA TGCGCCAGCAGCTTGGATCGCACTTCCTACGAGCAGTACTTC.

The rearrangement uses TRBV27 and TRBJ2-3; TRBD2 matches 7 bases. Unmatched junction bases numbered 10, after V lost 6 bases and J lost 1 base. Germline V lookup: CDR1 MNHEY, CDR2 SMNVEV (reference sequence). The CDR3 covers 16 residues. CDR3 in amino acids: CASSRLERGGTDTQYF. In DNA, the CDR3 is TGTGCCAGCAGCCGACTCGAGCGGGGCGGCACAGATACGCAGTATTTT.

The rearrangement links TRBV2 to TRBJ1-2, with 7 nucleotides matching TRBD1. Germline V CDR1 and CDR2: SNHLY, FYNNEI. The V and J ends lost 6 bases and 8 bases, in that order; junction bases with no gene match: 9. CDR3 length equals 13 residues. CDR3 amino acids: CASSPQGVVGYTF. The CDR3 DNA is TGTGCCAGCAGCCCCCAGGGGGTAGTGGGCTACACCTTC.

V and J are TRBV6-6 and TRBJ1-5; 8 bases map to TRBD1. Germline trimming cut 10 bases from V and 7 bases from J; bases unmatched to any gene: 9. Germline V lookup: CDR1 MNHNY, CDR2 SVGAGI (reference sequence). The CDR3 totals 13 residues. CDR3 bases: TGTGCCACCGGAGACAGGGGTGGCCAGCCCCAGCATTTT. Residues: CATGDRGGQPQHF.

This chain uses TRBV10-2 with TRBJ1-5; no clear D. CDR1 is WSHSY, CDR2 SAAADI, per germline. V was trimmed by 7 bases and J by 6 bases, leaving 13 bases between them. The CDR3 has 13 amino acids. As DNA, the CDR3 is TGCGCCAGCAAGGGTGGGAGTTCTCAGCCCCAGCATTTT. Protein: CASKGGSSQPQHF.

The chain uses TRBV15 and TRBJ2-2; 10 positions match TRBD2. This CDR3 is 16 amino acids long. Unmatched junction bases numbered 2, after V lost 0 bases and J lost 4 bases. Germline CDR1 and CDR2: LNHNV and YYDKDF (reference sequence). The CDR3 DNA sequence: TGTGCCACCAGCAGAGATCGACTAGCGGGCACCGGGGAGCTGTTTTTT. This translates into CATSRDRLAGTGELFF. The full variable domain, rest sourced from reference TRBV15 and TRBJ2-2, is DAMVIQNPRYQVTQFGKPVTLSCSQTLNHNVMYWYQQKSSQAPKLLFHYYDKDFNNEADTPDNFQSRRPNTSFCFLDIRSPGLGDTAMYLCATSRDRLAGTGELFFGEGSRLTVL.

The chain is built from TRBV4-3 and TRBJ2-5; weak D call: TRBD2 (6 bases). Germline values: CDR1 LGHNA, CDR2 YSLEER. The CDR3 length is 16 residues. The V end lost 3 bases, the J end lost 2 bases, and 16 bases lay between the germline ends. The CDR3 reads CASSHSGTWVQETQYF. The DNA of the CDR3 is TGCGCCAGCAGCCACTCCGGGACTTGGGTGCAAGAGACCCAGTACTTC.

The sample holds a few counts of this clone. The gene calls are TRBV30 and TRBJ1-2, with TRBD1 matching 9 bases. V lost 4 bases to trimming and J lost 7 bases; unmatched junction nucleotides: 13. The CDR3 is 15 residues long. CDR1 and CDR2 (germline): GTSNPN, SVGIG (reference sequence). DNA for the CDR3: TGTGCCTGGATTCCTAGTTGGGGGACAGGGTTTGGCTACACCTTC. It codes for CAWIPSWGTGFGYTF.

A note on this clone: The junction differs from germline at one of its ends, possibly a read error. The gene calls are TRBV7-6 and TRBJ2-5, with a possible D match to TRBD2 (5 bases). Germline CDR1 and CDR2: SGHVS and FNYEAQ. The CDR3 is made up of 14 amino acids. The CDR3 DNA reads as TGTGCCAGCAGTTTAGAGGACTGGGGAGAGACCCAGTACTTC. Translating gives CASSLEDWGETQYF.

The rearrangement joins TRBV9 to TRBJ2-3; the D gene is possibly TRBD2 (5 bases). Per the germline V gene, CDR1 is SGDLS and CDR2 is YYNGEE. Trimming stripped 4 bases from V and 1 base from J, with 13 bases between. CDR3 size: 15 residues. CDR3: CASSNRRLGTDTQYF. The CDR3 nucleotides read TGTGCCAGCAGCAACCGGAGGTTGGGCACAGATACGCAGTATTTT.

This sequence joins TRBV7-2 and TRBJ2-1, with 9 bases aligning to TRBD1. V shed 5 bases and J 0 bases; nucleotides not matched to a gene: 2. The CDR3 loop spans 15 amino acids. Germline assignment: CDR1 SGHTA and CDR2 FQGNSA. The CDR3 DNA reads TGTGCCAGCAGCGTGGACAGGGGCTCCTACAATGAGCAGTTCTTC. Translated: CASSVDRGSYNEQFF.

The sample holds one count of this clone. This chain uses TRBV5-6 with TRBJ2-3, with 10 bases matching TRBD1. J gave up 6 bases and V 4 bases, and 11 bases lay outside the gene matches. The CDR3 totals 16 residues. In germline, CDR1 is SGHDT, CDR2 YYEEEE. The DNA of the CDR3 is TGTGCCAGCAGCCGTCCCCGACAGGGGGCACATGATACGCAGTATTTT. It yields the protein CASSRPRQGAHDTQYF.

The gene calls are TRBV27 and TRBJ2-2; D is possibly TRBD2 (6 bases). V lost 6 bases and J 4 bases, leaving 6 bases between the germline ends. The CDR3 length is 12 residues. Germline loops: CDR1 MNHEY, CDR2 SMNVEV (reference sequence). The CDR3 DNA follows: TGTGCCAGCAGCGGGGGCACCGGGGAGCTGTTTTTT. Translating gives CASSGGTGELFF.

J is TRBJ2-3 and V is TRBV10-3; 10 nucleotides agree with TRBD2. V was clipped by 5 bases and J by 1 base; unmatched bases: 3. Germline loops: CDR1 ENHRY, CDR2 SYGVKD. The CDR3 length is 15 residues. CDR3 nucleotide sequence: TGTGCCATCAGTTCTAGCGGGAGAGGCACAGATACGCAGTATTTT. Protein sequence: CAISSSGRGTDTQYF.

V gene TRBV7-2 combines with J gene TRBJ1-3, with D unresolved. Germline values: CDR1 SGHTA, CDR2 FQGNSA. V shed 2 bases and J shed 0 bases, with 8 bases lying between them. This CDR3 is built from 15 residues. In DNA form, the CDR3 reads TGTGCCAGCAGCTTATTACCGAGCTCTGGAAACACCATATATTTT. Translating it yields CASSLLPSSGNTIYF.

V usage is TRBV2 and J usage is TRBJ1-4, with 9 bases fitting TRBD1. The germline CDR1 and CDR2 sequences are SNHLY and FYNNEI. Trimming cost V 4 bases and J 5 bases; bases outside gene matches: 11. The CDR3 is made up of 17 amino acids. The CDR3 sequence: CASSVPGQGSRNEKLFF. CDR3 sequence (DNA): TGTGCCAGCAGTGTCCCGGGACAGGGTTCCAGGAATGAAAAACTGTTTTTT. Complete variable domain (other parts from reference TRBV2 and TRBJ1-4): EPEVTQTPSHQVTQMGQEVILRCVPISNHLYFYWYRQILGQKVEFLVSFYNNEISEKSEIFDDQFSVERPDGSNFTLKIRSTKLEDSAMYFCASSVPGQGSRNEKLFFGSGTQLSVL.

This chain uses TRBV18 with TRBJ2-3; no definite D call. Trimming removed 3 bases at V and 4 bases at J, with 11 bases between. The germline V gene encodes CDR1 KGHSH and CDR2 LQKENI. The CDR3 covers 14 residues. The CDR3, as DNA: TGTGCCAGCTCACCGAAACTCCGGGCAGATACGCAGTATTTT. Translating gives CASSPKLRADTQYF.